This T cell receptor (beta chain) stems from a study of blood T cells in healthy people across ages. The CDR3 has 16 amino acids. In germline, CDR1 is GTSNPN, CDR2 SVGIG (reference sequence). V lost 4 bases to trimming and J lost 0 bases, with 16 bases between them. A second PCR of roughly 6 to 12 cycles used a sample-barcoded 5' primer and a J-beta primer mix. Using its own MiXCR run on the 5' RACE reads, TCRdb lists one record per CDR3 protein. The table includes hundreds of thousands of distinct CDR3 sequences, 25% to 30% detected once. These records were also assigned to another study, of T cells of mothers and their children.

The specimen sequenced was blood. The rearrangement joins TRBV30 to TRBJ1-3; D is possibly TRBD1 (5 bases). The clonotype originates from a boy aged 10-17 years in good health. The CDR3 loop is CAWNLPRVSSGNTIYF. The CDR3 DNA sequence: TGTGCCTGGAATCTGCCCAGGGTATCCTCTGGAAACACCATATATTTT.